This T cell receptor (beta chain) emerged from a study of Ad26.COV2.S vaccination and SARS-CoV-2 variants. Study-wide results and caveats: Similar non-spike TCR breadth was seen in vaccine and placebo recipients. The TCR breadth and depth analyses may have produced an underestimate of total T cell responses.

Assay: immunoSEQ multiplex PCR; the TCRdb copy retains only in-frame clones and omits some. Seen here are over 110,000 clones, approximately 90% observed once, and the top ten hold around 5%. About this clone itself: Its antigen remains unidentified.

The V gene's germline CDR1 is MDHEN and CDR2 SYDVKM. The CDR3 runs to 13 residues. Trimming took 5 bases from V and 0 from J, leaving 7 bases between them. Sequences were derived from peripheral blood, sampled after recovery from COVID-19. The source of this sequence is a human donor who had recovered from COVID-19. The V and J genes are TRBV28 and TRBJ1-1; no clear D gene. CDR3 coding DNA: TGTGCCAGCAGTGGTACCATGAACACTGAAGCTTTCTTT. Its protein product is CASSGTMNTEAFF.